The 28 T cell receptor beta chains listed next were all sequenced from one sample in a study of identical twins. TCRdb itself ran the 5' RACE reads through MiXCR, one entry per CDR3 protein. The repertoire has approximately 670,000 distinct CDR3 sequences, 5.5% to 6.5% of them found once; the top ten carry about 2%. Sequencing was performed on naive T cells sorted from blood. The receptors stem from a man between 18 and 35 years old in good health.

The chain employs TRBV25-1 and TRBJ2-7, with TRBD1 as a possible D gene (6 bases). CDR1 and CDR2 (germline): MGHDK, SYGVNS. The V gene lost 4 bases and the J gene lost 5 bases, with 9 bases spanning the gap. This CDR3 is 12 amino acids long. The CDR3 DNA is TGTGCCAGCAGTGGACAGGAGGACGAGCAGTACGTC. Amino acids: CASSGQEDEQYV.

The chain links TRBV27 to TRBJ2-1, with 7 positions matching TRBD1. Trimming removed 5 bases from V and 8 bases from J; junction bases left unmatched: 6. From germline, CDR1 is MNHEY and CDR2 SMNVEV (reference sequence). This CDR3 region has 13 residues. CDR3 sequence (DNA): TGTGCCAGCAGTGTTGACAGGGCCTATGAGCAGTTCTTC. The encoded protein is CASSVDRAYEQFF.

This clonotype was seen a few times. V gene TRBV12-3 or TRBV12-4 combines with J gene TRBJ1-1; D might be TRBD1 (6 bases). The CDR3 contains 17 residues. The ends were cut back, 6 bases at V and 0 bases at J, with 20 bases in the middle. CDR3 coding DNA: TGTGCCAGCAGCACCCCGGGTGGGGGCTTGATGAACACTGAAGCTTTCTTT. As protein: CASSTPGGGLMNTEAFF.

This clonotype occurred many times. The V and J genes are TRBV27 and TRBJ2-3; 11 positions agree with TRBD2. CDR1 is MNHEY and CDR2 is SMNVEV in the germline V gene (reference sequence). V gave up 0 bases and J gave up 2 bases; unmatched junction bases: 4. The CDR3 covers 17 residues. The CDR3 DNA sequence: TGTGCCAGCAGTTTATCCCCACTAGCGGGAGTCACAGATACGCAGTATTTT. Its translation is CASSLSPLAGVTDTQYF.

This clonotype showed up many times. The chain links TRBV24-1 to TRBJ2-5, with no clear D. V dropped 5 bases and J dropped 5 bases, with 8 bases sitting between them. This CDR3 contains 12 residues. CDR1 and CDR2 from the germline V gene are KGHDR and SFDVKD. The chain's CDR3 is CATSGQRETQYF. The CDR3 DNA reads TGTGCCACCAGTGGTCAAAGGGAGACCCAGTACTTC.

At least ten counts were recorded for this clonotype. The rearrangement uses TRBV10-3 and TRBJ2-3; D not certain. The V gene lost 2 bases and the J gene lost 2 bases, with 11 bases spanning the gap. This CDR3 region has 15 residues. The germline V gene encodes CDR1 ENHRY and CDR2 SYGVKD. The CDR3 spells CAISEPASPTDTQYF. CDR3 DNA sequence: TGTGCCATCAGTGAGCCCGCCAGCCCCACAGATACGCAGTATTTT.

This clonotype was seen only a few times. The V call is TRBV5-4, the J call TRBJ2-1; 7 nucleotides match TRBD2. This CDR3 region has 15 residues. Germline CDR1 and CDR2: SGHNT and YYREEE (reference sequence). The J segment lost 0 bases and the V segment lost 1 base, leaving 1 base of the junction unmatched. The CDR3 bases are TGTGCCAGCAGCTTGTGGGGGGGCTCCTACAATGAGCAGTTCTTC. This sequence encodes CASSLWGGSYNEQFF.

This chain joins TRBV7-9 and TRBJ1-6; the D gene is possibly TRBD1 (5 bases). CDR1 and CDR2 (germline): SEHNR, FQNEAQ (reference sequence). The CDR3 contains 15 residues. The ends were cut back, 5 bases at V and 7 bases at J, with 15 bases in the middle. CDR3 sequence reads: CASSPRGVGNSPLHF. CDR3 DNA: TGTGCCAGCAGCCCCCGAGGGGTTGGGAATTCACCCCTCCACTTT.

This clonotype was observed at least ten times. The chain couples TRBV20-1 to TRBJ2-7, with D perhaps matching TRBD2 (6 bases). Trimming took off 6 bases at V and 2 bases at J, with 14 bases between the two ends. There are 13 residues in the CDR3. Germline V CDR1 and CDR2: DFQATT, SNEGSKA (reference sequence). CDR3 sequence: CSASPSAPYEQYF. The CDR3 DNA sequence: TGCAGTGCCTCACCTAGCGCACCCTACGAGCAGTACTTC.

The table lists this clonotype with a few counts. V usage is TRBV6-2 or TRBV6-3 and J usage is TRBJ2-7, with D uncertain. Trimming cost V 2 bases and J 6 bases, with 8 bases left between them. CDR1 is MNHEY and CDR2 is SVGEGT in the germline V gene. The CDR3 sequence is 12 residues long. The CDR3 bases are TGTGCCAGCAGTTACGTACCCGGCGAGCAGTACTTC. This codes for CASSYVPGEQYF.

CDR3 region: CASGGGAGNTIYF. The CDR3 DNA reads TGTGCCAGCGGTGGCGGCGCCGGAAACACCATATATTTT. V and J are TRBV9 and TRBJ1-3, with D uncertain. CDR3 length: 13 amino acids. The ends were cut back, 7 bases at V and 4 bases at J, with 12 bases in the middle. Germline lookup yields CDR1 SGDLS and CDR2 YYNGEE. Full variable domain (rest looked up from reference TRBV9 and TRBJ1-3): DSGVTQTPKHLITATGQRVTLRCSPRSGDLSVYWYQQSLDQGLQFLIQYYNGEERAKGNILERFSAQQFPDLHSELNLSSLELGDSALYFCASGGGAGNTIYFGEGSWLTVV.

This clonotype was detected only a few times. J is TRBJ2-4 and V is TRBV5-1, with D tentatively TRBD1 or TRBD2 (6 bases each). The CDR3 loop spans 15 amino acids. The ends were cut back, 1 base at V and 3 bases at J, with 11 bases in the middle. Germline V CDR1 and CDR2: SGHRS, YFSETQ. The CDR3 region is CASSLIQGGKNIQYF. The DNA of the CDR3 is TGCGCCAGCAGCTTGATACAGGGAGGCAAAAACATTCAGTACTTC.

This chain joins TRBV20-1 and TRBJ1-1; D ambiguous. In germline, CDR1 is DFQATT, CDR2 SNEGSKA (reference sequence). Trimming cost V 4 bases and J 0 bases, with 12 bases left between them. The CDR3 consists of 14 residues. CDR3 in amino acids: CSAISVNMNTEAFF. Written as DNA, the CDR3 is TGCAGTGCTATTTCCGTAAACATGAACACTGAAGCTTTCTTT.

In this sample, this clonotype turned up a few times. This sequence joins TRBV10-3 and TRBJ2-3; possible D gene TRBD2, 6 bases. V dropped 3 bases and J dropped 0 bases, with 10 bases sitting between them. The germline CDR1 and CDR2 sequences are ENHRY and SYGVKD. The CDR3 length is 15 residues. As DNA, the CDR3 is TGTGCCATCAGTGATCAGGCGGGAAGCACAGATACGCAGTATTTT. Translated, it gives CAISDQAGSTDTQYF.

The V and J genes are TRBV7-9 and TRBJ2-7; D possibly matches TRBD1 or TRBD2 (6 bases each). The CDR3 is made up of 15 amino acids. Germline V gives CDR1 SEHNR, CDR2 FQNEAQ (reference sequence). V was clipped by 5 bases and J by 4 bases, with 18 bases between them. CDR3 sequence: CASSGGGAGEYEQYF. CDR3 DNA: TGTGCCAGCAGCGGGGGCGGGGCAGGGGAATACGAGCAGTACTTC.

Many counts were recorded for this clonotype. The chain uses TRBV6-1 and TRBJ2-3, with D tentatively TRBD1 (7 bases). V lost 10 bases and J lost 0, with 11 bases in between. This CDR3 is built from 13 residues. Germline CDR1 and CDR2: MNHNS and SASEGT. The CDR3 DNA follows: TGTGCCACCCAGGGGGGTAGCACAGATACGCAGTATTTT. It yields the protein CATQGGSTDTQYF.

The rearrangement uses TRBV2 and TRBJ2-1; a possible D gene is TRBD1 (6 bases). Germline loops: CDR1 SNHLY, CDR2 FYNNEI. V was pared by 10 bases and J by 0 bases, with 16 bases between. The CDR3 has 15 amino acids. DNA of the CDR3: TGTGCCACGTCTGGGGGCCGTAGCTCCTACAATGAGCAGTTCTTC. Residues: CATSGGRSSYNEQFF.

DNA for the CDR3: TGTGCCAGCTCCCGCAATTTACTGACTCAAGAGACCCAGTACTTC. Its translation: CASSRNLLTQETQYF. The chain recombines TRBV18 with TRBJ2-5; the D is unclear. The CDR3 has 15 residues. V was pared by 6 bases and J by 2 bases, with 16 bases between. Per germline, CDR1 KGHSH and CDR2 LQKENI.

This clonotype was counted only a few times. The gene calls are TRBV4-1 and TRBJ2-1, with 8 bases identical to TRBD2. The CDR3 runs to 15 residues. V gave up 1 base and J gave up 6 bases; unmatched junction bases: 5. Germline loops: CDR1 MGHRA, CDR2 YSYEKL. The CDR3 sequence is CASSQASGSLNEQFF. For the CDR3, the DNA is TGCGCCAGCAGCCAAGCAAGCGGGAGTCTCAATGAGCAGTTCTTC.

This clonotype was observed at least ten times. The J gene is TRBJ1-4, the V gene TRBV29-1; tentative D call: TRBD1 (5 bases). Germline CDR1 SQVTM, CDR2 ANQGSEA. The CDR3 runs 14 residues. V was pared by 4 bases and J by 5 bases, with 14 bases between. This CDR3 is CSVVPGGDNEKLFF. DNA for the CDR3: TGCAGCGTTGTCCCCGGGGGGGACAATGAAAAACTGTTTTTT.

This clonotype was seen only a few times. This sequence joins TRBV6-1 and TRBJ2-3, with a tentative D call TRBD1 (7 bases). The germline V and J ends were trimmed by 6 bases and 0 bases, with 22 bases remaining between them. Germline assignment: CDR1 MNHNS and CDR2 SASEGT. The CDR3 sequence is 18 residues long. CDR3 sequence reads: CASRTGRRGTASTDTQYF. CDR3 DNA sequence: TGTGCCAGCAGGACCGGGAGAAGGGGGACAGCTAGCACAGATACGCAGTATTTT.

The chain joins TRBV7-2 to TRBJ2-1; 11 positions agree with TRBD2. The CDR3 runs 15 residues. The trim removed 3 bases at V and 14 bases at J, leaving 12 bases unmatched. The V gene's germline CDR1 is SGHTA and CDR2 FQGNSA. The CDR3: CASSFQGDSGRGKFF. CDR3 bases: TGTGCCAGCAGCTTTCAAGGTGATAGCGGGAGGGGGAAGTTCTTC.

This clonotype occurred many times. The chain recombines TRBV12-3 or TRBV12-4 with TRBJ2-7; 9 positions agree with TRBD2. The CDR3 length is 19 residues. V was clipped by 6 bases and J by 4 bases; unmatched bases: 22. The CDR3 is CASSILAGASKCWVYEQYV. CDR3 DNA sequence: TGTGCCAGCAGCATACTAGCGGGCGCTTCAAAATGTTGGGTTTACGAGCAGTACGTC.

There are many counts of this clonotype. V gene TRBV12-3 or TRBV12-4 combines with J gene TRBJ2-5; no clear D gene. The germline V and J ends were trimmed by 5 bases and 2 bases, with 12 bases remaining between them. This CDR3 contains 14 residues. This chain's CDR3 is CASSPSRLQETQYF. The CDR3 DNA sequence: TGTGCCAGCAGTCCGAGCAGGCTTCAAGAGACCCAGTACTTC.

This clonotype has more than one count but fewer than ten. This rearrangement joins TRBV20-1 to TRBJ1-6, with D perhaps TRBD1 (6 bases). The CDR3 is 14 amino acids. The germline CDR1 and CDR2 sequences are DFQATT and SNEGSKA (reference sequence). The V end was cut by 2 bases, the J end by 7 bases, with 12 bases between. The CDR3 DNA sequence: TGCAGTGCTAGACTAGCAGGGGAAAATTCACCCCTCCACTTT. Translation gives CSARLAGENSPLHF.

This clonotype was seen many times. The chain joins TRBV7-8 to TRBJ2-3, with TRBD2 identical over 9 bases. V lost 3 bases, J lost 6 bases, and 13 bases stayed unmatched. CDR1 is SGHVS, CDR2 FQNEAQ, per germline. CDR3 size: 17 residues. CDR3 in amino acids: CASSLPLAGGPGDTQYF. In nucleotides, the CDR3 is TGTGCCAGCAGCTTGCCTCTCGCGGGAGGGCCAGGGGATACGCAGTATTTT.

This clonotype was seen at least ten times. This chain connects TRBV10-2 to TRBJ1-1; no definite D call. Germline V gives CDR1 WSHSY, CDR2 SAAADI. Trimming cost V 8 bases and J 0 bases, with 16 bases left between them. This CDR3 has 15 residues. The CDR3 sequence: CASSRGTGMNTEAFF. The DNA of the CDR3 is TGCGCCAGCTCGCGGGGAACGGGGATGAACACTGAAGCTTTCTTT.

The J gene is TRBJ2-5, the V gene TRBV5-1; possibly TRBD1 or TRBD2 for D (5 bases each). V dropped 4 bases and J dropped 1 base, with 17 bases sitting between them. The CDR3 totals 16 residues. CDR1 and CDR2 from the germline V gene are SGHRS and YFSETQ. The CDR3 region has the DNA TGCGCCAGCAGCAGTCTTTGGGCAGGGAGCCAAGAGACCCAGTACTTC. Translating it yields CASSSLWAGSQETQYF.